The rows below give T cell receptor beta chains drawn from one sample of a study of blood T cell repertoires in COVID-19. TCRdb keeps only in-frame clones here, not all; method: immunoSEQ multiplex PCR. The sample has 150,000 to 200,000 clones; approximately 78% are singletons. Sequences were obtained from peripheral blood. The receptors here all came from a woman of 80 years or more with COVID-19, enrolled during active disease. CDR3s leave out the opening cysteine and the closing phenylalanine or tryptophan. Size tells how often a clone was seen (once, few, many) or the class of an expanded clone, and some rows leave it out.

abundance: -
v_gene: TRBV14
CDR3aa: ASSLSGLFYEQY

abundance: -
v_gene: TRBV18
CDR3aa: ASSLTTGGTEAF

abundance: -
v_gene: TRBV7-9
CDR3aa: ASSFQGAYNEQF

abundance: -
v_gene: TRBV11-1
CDR3aa: ASSAPGTQETQY

abundance: -
v_gene: TRBV19
CDR3aa: ASTLAQGPDYGYT

abundance: -
v_gene: TRBV11-2
CDR3aa: ASSQQPDGHIQY

abundance: -
v_gene: TRBV5-6
CDR3aa: ASSLGAEQY

abundance: -
v_gene: TRBV27
CDR3aa: ASGIDSPLH

abundance: few
v_gene: TRBV5-1
CDR3aa: ASSRQGTGQETQY

abundance: -
v_gene: TRBV19
CDR3aa: ASKSREGGGRTEAF

abundance: few
v_gene: TRBV5-1
CDR3aa: ASSRLAGGVTDTQY

abundance: once
v_gene: TRBV11-3
CDR3aa: ASSLGTGGSDTQY

abundance: -
v_gene: TRBV9
CDR3aa: ASSAGVSTDTQY

abundance: -
v_gene: TRBV10-3
CDR3aa: AISGNREERNTIY

abundance: many
v_gene: TRBV19
CDR3aa: ASSIDTVSSRGEQF

abundance: -
v_gene: TRBV5-1
CDR3aa: ASSLRVDTDTQY

abundance: -
v_gene: TRBV24-1
CDR3aa: ATSDPRGSTDTQY

abundance: -
v_gene: TRBV5-6
CDR3aa: ASSRGDRPYGYT

abundance: -
v_gene: TRBV6-5
CDR3aa: ASRRLASPGETQY

abundance: -
v_gene: TRBV28
CDR3aa: ASSPGFLGIPGSSFARNSPLH

abundance: -
v_gene: TRBV19
CDR3aa: ASSKQGLRGEAF

abundance: -
v_gene: TRBV4-1
CDR3aa: ASSQERLAGLSRETQY

abundance: -
v_gene: TRBV7-2
CDR3aa: ASSPDRVLANEKLF

abundance: -
v_gene: TRBV11-3
CDR3aa: ASSSYGTSPSYNEQF

abundance: -
v_gene: TRBV18
CDR3aa: ASSPAFGGENGYT

abundance: -
v_gene: TRBV19
CDR3aa: ASTQGARTGELF

abundance: once
v_gene: TRBV9
CDR3aa: ASSVSVDQPQH

abundance: -
v_gene: TRBV5-8
CDR3aa: ASNPDPGHSSRQPQH

abundance: -
v_gene: TRBV18
CDR3aa: ASSPATEREQY

abundance: -
v_gene: TRBV4-1
CDR3aa: ASSQPGGGFRETQY

abundance: -
v_gene: TRBV7-9
CDR3aa: ASSLAQGQNGYT

abundance: few
v_gene: TRBV6-5
CDR3aa: ASSYLSLEPTGELF

abundance: once
v_gene: TRBV5-1
CDR3aa: ASSTYSRVDKNIQY

abundance: -
v_gene: TRBV4-1
CDR3aa: ASSQVNYQSTDTQY

abundance: -
v_gene: TRBV7-8
CDR3aa: ASSLTAGEYNSYEQY

abundance: -
v_gene: TRBV6-5
CDR3aa: ASSYGRGWADTQY

abundance: -
v_gene: TRBV11-3
CDR3aa: ASRKRDTVGELF

abundance: -
v_gene: TRBV28
CDR3aa: ASSLIGQAESSYEQY

abundance: -
v_gene: TRBV7-2
CDR3aa: ASSLAQGRWTEAF

abundance: many
v_gene: TRBV19
CDR3aa: ASSKNSGRSSYNEQF

abundance: -
v_gene: TRBV27
CDR3aa: ASSLDRVNTEAF

abundance: -
v_gene: TRBV6-2/TRBV6-3
CDR3aa: ASSYMERYEQY

abundance: once
v_gene: TRBV10-3
CDR3aa: AISESPGTGELF

abundance: -
v_gene: TRBV6-2/TRBV6-3
CDR3aa: ASSQDRGETQY

abundance: -
v_gene: TRBV27
CDR3aa: ASSRGGFTEAF

abundance: -
v_gene: TRBV6-1
CDR3aa: ASSEAVGARYT

abundance: -
v_gene: TRBV2
CDR3aa: ASSAWGRDTDTQY

abundance: -
v_gene: TRBV5-1
CDR3aa: ASSSTPGQGNEKLF

abundance: -
v_gene: TRBV6-5
CDR3aa: ASTRDSKTGELF

abundance: -
v_gene: TRBV18
CDR3aa: ASSPNGLPTDTQY

abundance: -
v_gene: TRBV5-1
CDR3aa: ASSLVGTGGDGYT

abundance: -
v_gene: TRBV7-2
CDR3aa: ASSSTTGEPQH

abundance: -
v_gene: TRBV11-2
CDR3aa: ASSFEGDYYEQY

abundance: once
v_gene: TRBV5-8
CDR3aa: ASSLVGTGLDNTQY

abundance: -
v_gene: TRBV28
CDR3aa: ASSLSGGPNYGYT

abundance: few
v_gene: TRBV27
CDR3aa: ASSFWASVTDTQY

abundance: -
v_gene: TRBV11-3
CDR3aa: ASSFSWGHPYQETQY